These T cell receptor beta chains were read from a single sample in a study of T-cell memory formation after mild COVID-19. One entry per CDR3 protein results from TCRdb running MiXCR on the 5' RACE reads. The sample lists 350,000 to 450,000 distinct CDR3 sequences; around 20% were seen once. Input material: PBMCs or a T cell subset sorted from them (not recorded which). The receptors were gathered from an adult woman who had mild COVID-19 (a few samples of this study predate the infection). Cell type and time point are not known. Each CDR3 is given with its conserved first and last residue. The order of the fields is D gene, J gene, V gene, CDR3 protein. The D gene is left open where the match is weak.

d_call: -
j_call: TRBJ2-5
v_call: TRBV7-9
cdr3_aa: CASSLSRGAIPQETQYF

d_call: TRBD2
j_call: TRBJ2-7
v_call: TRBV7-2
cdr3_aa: CASSYRLAGTYEQYF

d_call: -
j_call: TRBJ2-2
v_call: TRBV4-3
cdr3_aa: CASSQERGGVGELFF

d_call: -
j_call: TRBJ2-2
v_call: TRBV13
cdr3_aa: CASSLAIASTTGELFF

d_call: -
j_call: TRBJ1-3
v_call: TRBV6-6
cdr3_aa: CASSYGRSSSGNTIYF

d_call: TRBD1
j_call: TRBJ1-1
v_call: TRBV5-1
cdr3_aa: CASSDRTGVSTEAFF

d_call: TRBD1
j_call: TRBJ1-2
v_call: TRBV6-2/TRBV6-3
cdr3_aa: CASSDTRDRDTF

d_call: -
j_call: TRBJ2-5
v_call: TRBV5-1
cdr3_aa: CASSLGDGGTQYF

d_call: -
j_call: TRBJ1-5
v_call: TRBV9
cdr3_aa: CASSAEDSNQPQHF

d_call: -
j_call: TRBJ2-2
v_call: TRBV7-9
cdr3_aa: CASSLGDPRDTGELFF

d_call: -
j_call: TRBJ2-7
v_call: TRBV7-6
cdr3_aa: CASSPSPASSYEQYF

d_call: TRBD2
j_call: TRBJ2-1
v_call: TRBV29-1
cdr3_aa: CSVGGTSGGYNEQFF

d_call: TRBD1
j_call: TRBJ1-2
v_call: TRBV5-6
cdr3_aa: CASSEPPGGARGYTF

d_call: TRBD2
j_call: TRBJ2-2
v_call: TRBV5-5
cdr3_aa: CASSVGLLSTGELFF

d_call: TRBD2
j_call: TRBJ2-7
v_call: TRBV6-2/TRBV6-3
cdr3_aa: CATCITSGKYEQYF

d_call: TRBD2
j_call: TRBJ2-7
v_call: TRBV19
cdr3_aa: CASSTIAGGSDEQYF

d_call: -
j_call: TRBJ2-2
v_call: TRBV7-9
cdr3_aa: CASRYQDTGELFF

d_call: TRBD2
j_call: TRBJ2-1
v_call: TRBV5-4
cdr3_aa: CATRTSGRAEQFF

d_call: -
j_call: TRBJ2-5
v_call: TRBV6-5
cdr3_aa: CASQRSTGFQETQYF

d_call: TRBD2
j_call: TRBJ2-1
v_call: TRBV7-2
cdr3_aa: CASSLASGRRFNEQFF

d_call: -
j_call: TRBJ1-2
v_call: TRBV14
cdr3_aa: CASSQMDGDGYTF

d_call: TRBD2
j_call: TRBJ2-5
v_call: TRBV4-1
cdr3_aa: CASSQPIAGGKETQYF

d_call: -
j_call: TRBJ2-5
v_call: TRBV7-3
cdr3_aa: CAGSLMGFETQYF

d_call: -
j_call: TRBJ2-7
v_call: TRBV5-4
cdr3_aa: CASSLGNRGDEQYF

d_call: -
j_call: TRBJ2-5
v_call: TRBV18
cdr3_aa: CASSPRLQQETQYF

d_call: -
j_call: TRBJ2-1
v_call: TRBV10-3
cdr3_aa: CAISDSKSPYNEQFF

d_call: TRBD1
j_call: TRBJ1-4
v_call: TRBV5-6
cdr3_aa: CASSPTGQGNEKLFF

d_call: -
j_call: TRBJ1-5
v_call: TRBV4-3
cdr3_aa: CASSQATGVNQPQHF

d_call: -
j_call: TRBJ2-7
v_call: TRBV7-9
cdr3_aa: CASSLSDSAYEQYF

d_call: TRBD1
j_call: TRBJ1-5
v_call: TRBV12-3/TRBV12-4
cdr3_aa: CASSGTGGLQPQHF

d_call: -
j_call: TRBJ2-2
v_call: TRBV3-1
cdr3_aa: CASSFPRVTGELFF

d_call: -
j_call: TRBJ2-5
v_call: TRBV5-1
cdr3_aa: CASSRSRYQETQYF

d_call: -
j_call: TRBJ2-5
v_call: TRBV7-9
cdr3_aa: CASSSPGEQTQYF

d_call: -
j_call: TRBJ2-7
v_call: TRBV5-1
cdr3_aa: CASSLAAGINEQYF

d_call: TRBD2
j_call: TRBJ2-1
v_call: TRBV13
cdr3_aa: CASNVVSGGNEQFF

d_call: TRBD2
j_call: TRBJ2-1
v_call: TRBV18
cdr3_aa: CASSPTLAGGTYNEQFF

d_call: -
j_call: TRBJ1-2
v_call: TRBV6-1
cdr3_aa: CASSETRSGGYTF

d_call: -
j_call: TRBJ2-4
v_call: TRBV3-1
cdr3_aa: CASSLGGNIQYF

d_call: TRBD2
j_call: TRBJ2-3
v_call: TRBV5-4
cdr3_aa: CASRLAGGTTDTQYF

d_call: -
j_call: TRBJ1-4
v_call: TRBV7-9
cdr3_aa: CASARGGGGEKLFF

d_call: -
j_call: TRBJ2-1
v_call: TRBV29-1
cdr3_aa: CSVDPRDWQFF

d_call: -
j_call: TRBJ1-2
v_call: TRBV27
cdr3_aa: CASGRTVNYGYTF